This T cell receptor beta chain is drawn from a study of metastatic and nonmetastatic thyroid tumors (dated by TCRdb to between 2020 and 2021). With respect to the entire study: For patients with malignant and with benign thyroid disease, the researchers compared repertoires between peripheral blood samples and tumor or nodule tissue samples.

This clone counts as medium-sized (0.01 to 0.1%). Its antigen remains undetermined. Per-nucleotide qualities are absent, and no much larger clonotype sits a single base away. Reading the germline V gene (reference sequence) gives CDR1 MNHEY and CDR2 SMNVEV. The CDR3 goes from the cysteine to the phenylalanine over 13 residues. The CDR3 DNA has 39 bases and is translated from base 1. At the junction V is shortened by 5 bases and J by 2 bases, with 10 bases in between. Library generation was performed with PCR. The sequencing machine was an Illumina HiSeq 4000. High-throughput sequencing was used to profile the CDR3 region of the TCR beta-chain in every patient. In the original analysis: The researchers built a classifier to tell apart papillary thyroid cancer patients with distant metastasis, based on CDR3 differences among clinicopathological groups. Repertoire diversity was assessed with the Shannon index, and tumor-blood repertoire similarity with the Morisita-Horn index. Clones were called with MiXCR by TCRdb after fastp trimmed the public reads at Q25, and only in-frame beta chains were retained. The V and J calls were determined by TCRdb, not by the authors. A total of 20,000 to 30,000 clones appear in this sample, roughly 13% of them only once. Roughly 13% of the sample is taken by the ten largest.

None of the patients had been given any treatment before thyroid surgery. The study retrospectively analysed patient clinical samples collected from the early 2010s to the late 2010s using T-cell receptor beta sequencing. What the research found in general, with its limitations: In both blood and tumor samples, malignant tumors were reported to have significantly higher TCR beta diversity than benign nodules.

This receptor chain uses TRBV27 and TRBJ2-7; no D gene can be assigned with confidence. The receptor was isolated from a female donor with papillary thyroid cancer or a benign thyroid nodule (not recorded which). Some clones in this sample may be carry-over from other donors' samples. Sequenced material: blood. The CDR3 protein sequence reads: CASSPLQAYEQYF. The sequence in DNA is TGTGCCAGCAGTCCCCTCCAGGCCTACGAGCAGTACTTC.